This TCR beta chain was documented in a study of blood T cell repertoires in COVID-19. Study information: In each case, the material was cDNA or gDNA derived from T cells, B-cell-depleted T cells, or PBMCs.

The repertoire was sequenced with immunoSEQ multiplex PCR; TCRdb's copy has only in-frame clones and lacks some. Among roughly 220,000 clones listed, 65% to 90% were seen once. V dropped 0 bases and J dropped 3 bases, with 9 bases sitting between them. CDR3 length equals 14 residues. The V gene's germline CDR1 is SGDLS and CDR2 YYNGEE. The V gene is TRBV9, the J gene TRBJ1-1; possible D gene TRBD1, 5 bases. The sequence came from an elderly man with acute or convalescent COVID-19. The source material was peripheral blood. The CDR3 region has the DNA TGTGCCAGCAGCGTAGATCCGGGGGACACTGAAGCTTTCTTT. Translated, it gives CASSVDPGDTEAFF.